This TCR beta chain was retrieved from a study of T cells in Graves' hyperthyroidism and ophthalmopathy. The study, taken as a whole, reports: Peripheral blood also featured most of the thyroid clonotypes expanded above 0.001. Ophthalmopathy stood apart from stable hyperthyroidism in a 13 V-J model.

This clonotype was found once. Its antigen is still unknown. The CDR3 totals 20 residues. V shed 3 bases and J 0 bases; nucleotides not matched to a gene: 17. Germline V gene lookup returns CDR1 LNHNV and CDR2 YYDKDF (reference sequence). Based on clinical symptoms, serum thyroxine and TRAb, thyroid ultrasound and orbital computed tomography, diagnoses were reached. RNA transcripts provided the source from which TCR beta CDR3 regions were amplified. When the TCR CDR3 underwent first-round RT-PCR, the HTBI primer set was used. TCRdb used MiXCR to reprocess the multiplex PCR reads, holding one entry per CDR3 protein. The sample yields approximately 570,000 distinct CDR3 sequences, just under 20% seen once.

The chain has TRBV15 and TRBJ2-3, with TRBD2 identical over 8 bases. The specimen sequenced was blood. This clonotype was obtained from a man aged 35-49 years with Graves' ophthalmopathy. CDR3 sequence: CATSSRLGGASVFSTDTQYF. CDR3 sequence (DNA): TGTGCCACCAGCAGCAGACTCGGGGGGGCGTCCGTTTTCAGCACAGATACGCAGTATTTT.